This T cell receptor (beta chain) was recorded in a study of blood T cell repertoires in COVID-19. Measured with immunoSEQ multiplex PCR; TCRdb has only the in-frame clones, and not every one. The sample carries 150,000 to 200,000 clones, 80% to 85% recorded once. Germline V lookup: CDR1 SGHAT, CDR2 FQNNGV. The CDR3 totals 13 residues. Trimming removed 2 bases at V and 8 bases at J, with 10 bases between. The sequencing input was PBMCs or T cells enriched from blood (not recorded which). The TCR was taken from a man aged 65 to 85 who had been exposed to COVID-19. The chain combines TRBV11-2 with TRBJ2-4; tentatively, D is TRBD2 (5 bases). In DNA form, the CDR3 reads TGTGCCAGCAGCTTACCCTTGAGGGACATTCAGTACTTC. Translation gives CASSLPLRDIQYF.